The rows below give T cell receptor beta chains drawn from one sample of a study of T cell responses to AZD1222 COVID-19 vaccine. Generated by immunoSEQ multiplex PCR, the TCRdb table keeps only in-frame clones and is missing some. The sample shows more than 75,000 clones, about four fifths of them seen only once. The starting material was peripheral blood, obtained 28 days after the second AZD1222 dose. All receptors derive from an adult who received the AZD1222 COVID-19 vaccine. Both conserved end residues are part of each CDR3. The order of the fields is V gene, J gene, CDR3 length, D gene, clone size, CDR3 DNA, CDR3 protein. D genes are given only for firm matches. The size of a clone is reported for some rows only, either as once, few or many, or as a class for expanded clones.

>TRBV6-5|TRBJ1-1|14|NA|NA
TGTGCCAGCAGTTACTGGCAGGGCGAAAATGAAGCTTTCTTT
CASSYWQGENEAFF
>TRBV12-3/TRBV12-4|TRBJ1-5|13|NA|NA
TGTGCCAGCAGCCAAACAACTAGTCAGCCCCAGCATTTT
CASSQTTSQPQHF
>TRBV19|TRBJ2-7|14|NA|NA
TGTGCCAGTAGTATAGTAGGCACCAACTACGAGCAGTACTTC
CASSIVGTNYEQYF
>TRBV28|TRBJ2-7|16|TRBD2|NA
TGTGCCAGCAGTTTATATCCCCTAGCGGACTTCTACGAGCAGTACTTC
CASSLYPLADFYEQYF
>TRBV6-6|TRBJ1-6|17|TRBD1|once
TGTGCCAGCAGTCGAGGGGGCTCGTTGGGATATAATTCACCCCTCCACTTT
CASSRGGSLGYNSPLHF
>TRBV6-5|TRBJ2-3|14|TRBD2|once
TGTGCCAGTATGACTAGCGGGAGAACAGATACGCAGTATTTT
CASMTSGRTDTQYF
>TRBV19|TRBJ1-1|13|NA|NA
TGTGCCAGTAGTTCCACAGGGAGGACTGAAGCTTTCTTT
CASSSTGRTEAFF
>TRBV10-3|TRBJ1-3|17|NA|NA
TGTGCCATCAGTGAGGGGGGACAAGCTTTCTCTGGAAACACCATATATTTT
CAISEGGQAFSGNTIYF
>TRBV18|TRBJ1-5|15|TRBD1|NA
TGTGCCAGCTCACCTTGGACAGGGGATGGCCAGCCCCAGCATTTT
CASSPWTGDGQPQHF
>TRBV28|TRBJ1-1|14|NA|NA
TGTGCCAGCACTCAGCCCGGGGGGTGGACTGAAGCTTTCTTT
CASTQPGGWTEAFF
>TRBV27|TRBJ2-2|14|TRBD1|few
TGTGCCAGCAGAAGACAGGGGAACACCGGGGAGCTGTTTTTT
CASRRQGNTGELFF
>TRBV28|TRBJ2-2|13|NA|NA
TGTGCCAGCAGTCCTTGGGACACCGGGGAGCTGTTTTTT
CASSPWDTGELFF